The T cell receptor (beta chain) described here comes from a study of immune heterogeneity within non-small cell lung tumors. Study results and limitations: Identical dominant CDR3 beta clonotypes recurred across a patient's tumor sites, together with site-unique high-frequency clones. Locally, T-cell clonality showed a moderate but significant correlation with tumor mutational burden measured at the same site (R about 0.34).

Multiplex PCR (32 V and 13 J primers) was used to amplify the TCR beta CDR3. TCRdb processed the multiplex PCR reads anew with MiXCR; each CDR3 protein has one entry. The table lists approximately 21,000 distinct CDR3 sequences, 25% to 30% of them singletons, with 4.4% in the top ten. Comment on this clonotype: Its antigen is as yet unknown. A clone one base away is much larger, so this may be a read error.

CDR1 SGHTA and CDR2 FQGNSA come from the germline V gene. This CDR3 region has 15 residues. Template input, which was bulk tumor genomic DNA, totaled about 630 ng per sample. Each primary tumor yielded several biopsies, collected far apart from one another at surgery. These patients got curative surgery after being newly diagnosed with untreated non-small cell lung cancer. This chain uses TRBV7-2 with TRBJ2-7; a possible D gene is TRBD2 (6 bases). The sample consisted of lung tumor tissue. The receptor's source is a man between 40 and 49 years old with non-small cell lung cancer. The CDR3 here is CASSLGAGNLYDQYF. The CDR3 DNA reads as TGTGCCAGCAGCTTGGGAGCGGGCAACCTCTACGACCAGTACTTC. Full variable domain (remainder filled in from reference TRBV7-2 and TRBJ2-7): GAGVSQSPSNKVTEKGKDVELRCDPISGHTALYWYRQSLGQGLEFLIYFQGNSAPDKSGLPSDRFSAERTGGSVSTLTIQRTQQEDSAVYLCASSLGAGNLYDQYFGPGTRLTVT.